This is a list of T cell receptor beta chains from one sample in a study of blood T cell repertoires in COVID-19. Here immunoSEQ multiplex PCR was the method, and the copy in TCRdb shows in-frame clones only, minus some. The table includes approximately 350,000 clones, about 88% detected once. Sequenced input: PBMCs or T cells enriched from blood (not recorded which). The source of these receptors is a woman aged 25 to 39 who had recovered from COVID-19. Both conserved end residues are part of each CDR3. A D gene is named only where the DNA matches it firmly. The size field is filled for only some rows; it gives once, few, many or a size class.

J | size | D | V | CDR3 | DNA
TRBJ2-3 | . | TRBD1 | TRBV3-1/TRBV3-2 | CASSQNPGGADTQYF | TGTGCCAGCAGCCAAAATCCAGGGGGCGCAGATACGCAGTATTTT
TRBJ1-2 | few | TRBD1 | TRBV4-1 | CASSQRGTGGAGNYGYTF | TGCGCCAGCAGCCAGAGAGGTACAGGGGGCGCCGGTAACTATGGCTACACCTTC
TRBJ1-2 | few | . | TRBV5-1 | CASSLPSTDGYTF | TGCGCCAGCAGCTTGCCCTCGACAGATGGCTACACCTTC
TRBJ2-1 | . | TRBD2 | TRBV27 | CASTLGLGAYNEQFF | TGTGCCAGCACCCTGGGACTAGGAGCCTACAATGAGCAGTTCTTC
TRBJ1-6 | . | . | TRBV19 | CASSIASTNNSPLHF | TGTGCCAGTAGTATTGCGTCTACCAATAATTCACCCCTCCACTTT
TRBJ2-1 | . | . | TRBV4-2 | CASSQGGGGVYNEQFF | TGTGCCAGCAGCCAAGGGGGTGGCGGGGTATACAATGAGCAGTTCTTC
TRBJ2-7 | . | TRBD2 | TRBV6-5 | CASSYSGGGDYEQYF | TGTGCCAGCAGTTATAGCGGGGGGGGAGACTACGAGCAGTACTTC
TRBJ2-7 | few | . | TRBV18 | CASSPGTPQEQYF | TGTGCCAGCTCACCCGGGACTCCGCAGGAGCAGTACTTC
TRBJ2-5 | . | . | TRBV27 | CASSLLFGVSQETQYF | TGTGCCAGCAGTTTATTGTTCGGGGTTAGCCAAGAGACCCAGTACTTC
TRBJ2-5 | once | TRBD2 | TRBV5-6 | CASSLASGGETQYF | TGTGCCAGCAGCTTGGCGTCGGGGGGAGAGACCCAGTACTTC
TRBJ1-5 | . | TRBD1 | TRBV15 | CATRDSLNSNQPQHF | TGTGCCACCCGGGACAGCTTGAATAGCAATCAGCCCCAGCATTTT
TRBJ2-7 | . | TRBD1 | TRBV5-1 | CASSRGTGAISYEQYF | TGCGCCAGCAGCAGGGGGACAGGGGCGATCTCCTACGAGCAGTACTTC
TRBJ2-3 | . | . | TRBV9 | CASSVGRWGGTDTQYF | TGTGCCAGCAGCGTCGGACGGTGGGGCGGCACAGATACGCAGTATTTT
TRBJ2-5 | . | . | TRBV19 | CASSISGAGFQETQYF | TGTGCCAGTAGTATATCAGGGGCAGGGTTCCAAGAGACCCAGTACTTC
TRBJ1-1 | . | TRBD1 | TRBV10-3 | CAISEGTANTEAFF | TGTGCCATCAGTGAGGGGACAGCGAACACTGAAGCTTTCTTT
TRBJ1-1 | . | TRBD1 | TRBV4-1 | CASSQLIPGQGETNTEAFF | TGCGCCAGCAGCCAACTAATACCGGGACAGGGCGAGACGAACACTGAAGCTTTCTTT
TRBJ1-6 | . | . | TRBV5-6 | CASSQTEGPRSSPLHF | TGTGCCAGCAGCCAAACGGAGGGACCACGGTCCTCACCCCTCCACTTT
TRBJ2-7 | few | . | TRBV4-2 | CASSQDAGSPTYEQYF | TGTGCCAGCAGCCAAGATGCGGGCTCCCCCACCTACGAGCAGTACTTC
TRBJ2-7 | . | TRBD2 | TRBV4-2 | CASSRAGGPDEQYF | TGTGCCAGCAGCCGAGCGGGAGGGCCAGACGAGCAGTACTTC
TRBJ1-6 | . | . | TRBV3-1/TRBV3-2 | CASSLRSESPLHF | TGTGCCAGCAGCCTCCGGAGCGAGTCACCCCTCCACTTT
TRBJ1-5 | . | . | TRBV28 | CASTLMSQPQHF | TGTGCCAGCACCCTTATGAGTCAGCCCCAGCATTTT
TRBJ2-7 | . | TRBD2 | TRBV20-1 | CSASGGGRPYEQYF | TGCAGTGCTAGTGGCGGGGGTAGACCCTACGAGCAGTACTTC
TRBJ1-2 | . | . | TRBV19 | CASSMASDGYGYTF | TGTGCCAGTAGTATGGCCAGCGACGGCTATGGCTACACCTTC
TRBJ2-2 | few | . | TRBV7-6 | CASSGLGGANTGELFF | TGTGCCAGCAGTGGCCTGGGAGGCGCGAACACCGGGGAGCTGTTTTTT
TRBJ2-5 | . | . | TRBV12-5 | CASALAKETQYF | TGTGCTAGTGCACTCGCCAAAGAGACCCAGTACTTC
TRBJ1-1 | few | . | TRBV5-6 | CASSLTGENTEAFF | TGTGCCAGCAGCTTGACAGGTGAGAACACTGAAGCTTTCTTT
TRBJ1-2 | . | . | TRBV3-1/TRBV3-2 | CASSQGLLQGIGYGYTF | TGTGCCAGCAGCCAAGGCCTATTGCAGGGAATAGGCTATGGCTACACCTTC
TRBJ2-5 | . | . | TRBV7-7 | CASSPRGGETQYF | TGTGCTAGCAGCCCACGAGGGGGAGAGACCCAGTACTTC
TRBJ2-3 | . | TRBD1 | TRBV3-1/TRBV3-2 | CASSQGVRTGWTDTQYF | TGTGCCAGCAGCCAAGGAGTCCGGACAGGGTGGACAGATACGCAGTATTTT
TRBJ2-2 | . | . | TRBV2 | CASSVQTGTVNTGELFF | TGTGCCAGCAGTGTTCAGACAGGAACCGTAAACACCGGGGAGCTGTTTTTT
TRBJ1-2 | . | TRBD1 | TRBV5-1 | CASSLMPSQGMGYGYTF | TGCGCCAGCAGCTTAATGCCGTCACAGGGGATGGGCTATGGCTACACCTTC
TRBJ2-7 | . | TRBD1 | TRBV27 | CASSLQGGVDEQYF | TGTGCCAGCAGTCTACAGGGGGGTGTGGACGAGCAGTACTTC
TRBJ1-4 | . | TRBD1 | TRBV28 | CASSPGGRYEKLFF | TGTGCCAGCAGTCCAGGGGGCAGGTACGAAAAACTGTTTTTT
TRBJ1-2 | . | TRBD1 | TRBV19 | CASIPGQGTNGYTF | TGTGCCAGTATTCCGGGACAGGGGACGAATGGCTACACCTTC
TRBJ2-7 | . | TRBD2 | TRBV5-4 | CASSLPGTSSYEQYF | TGTGCCAGCAGCTTGCCTGGGACTAGCTCCTACGAGCAGTACTTC
TRBJ2-2 | . | TRBD1 | TRBV5-4 | CASSPPGTVDTGELFF | TGTGCCAGCAGCCCCCCCGGGACAGTAGACACCGGGGAGCTGTTTTTT
TRBJ1-4 | . | TRBD1 | TRBV11-2 | CASSLGTGLSEKLFF | TGTGCCAGCAGCTTAGGGACAGGGTTGAGTGAAAAACTGTTTTTT
TRBJ1-3 | . | . | TRBV5-5 | CASSLLLSSGNTIYF | TGTGCCAGCAGCTTGTTGCTGAGCTCTGGAAACACCATATATTTT
TRBJ1-1 | . | . | TRBV7-9 | CASSLRADTEAFF | TGTGCCAGCAGCTTAAGAGCCGACACTGAAGCTTTCTTT
TRBJ2-3 | . | TRBD2 | TRBV19 | CASSKTSVRSTDTQYF | TGTGCCAGTAGTAAAACTAGCGTCCGTAGCACAGATACGCAGTATTTT
TRBJ2-7 | . | TRBD1 | TRBV7-9 | CASSPQGEASYEQYF | TGTGCCAGCAGCCCACAGGGGGAGGCCTCCTACGAGCAGTACTTC
TRBJ2-1 | . | . | TRBV28 | CATSYKGDNEQFF | TGTGCCACCTCTTACAAGGGGGACAATGAGCAGTTCTTC
TRBJ2-5 | few | . | TRBV7-9 | CASSPSGPLFETQYF | TGTGCCAGCAGTCCAAGCGGACCCCTCTTCGAGACCCAGTACTTC
TRBJ1-6 | . | . | TRBV6-5 | CASRPSWAANSPLHF | TGTGCCAGCAGACCTAGCTGGGCCGCCAATTCACCCCTCCACTTT
TRBJ2-5 | . | . | TRBV5-5 | CASRPTREGALETQYF | TGTGCCAGCAGACCAACCAGGGAAGGGGCGTTAGAGACCCAGTACTTC
TRBJ1-5 | . | TRBD1 | TRBV6-1 | CASSEGESGGQPQHF | TGTGCCAGCAGTGAAGGGGAGTCAGGGGGTCAGCCCCAGCATTTT
TRBJ1-3 | few | . | TRBV21-1 | CASSPFLTGGKMGNTIYF | TGTGCCAGCAGCCCCTTTCTGACAGGGGGAAAGATGGGAAACACCATATATTTT